The source of this TCR beta chain is a study of Ad26.COV2.S vaccination and SARS-CoV-2 variants. Notes on the study in general: Substantial breadth in spike-specific CD8+ and CD4+ T cell responses was reportedly seen after vaccination.

Germline values: CDR1 MDHEN, CDR2 SYDVKM. V lost 7 bases and J 2 bases, leaving 24 bases between the germline ends. The CDR3 covers 17 residues. Noted treatment: approximately 18 received Ad26.COV2.S at low or high dose, single or two shots; about 5 received placebo; per-sample allocation not given. Samples analyzed were those drawn on day 63 after the first vaccine or placebo injection. Recruitment in Boston yielded a donor of adult age, 18-55 years. Details on this clone: What it recognizes is unknown.

Clones were sequenced by immunoSEQ multiplex PCR, and TCRdb holds only the in-frame ones, with some missing. The sample lists 350,000 to 400,000 clones; roughly 90% were seen once. This receptor was obtained from a person aged 18-60 years who received the Ad26.COV2.S COVID-19 vaccine or a placebo. The chain recombines TRBV28 with TRBJ2-7; possibly TRBD1 or TRBD2 for D (7 bases each). The source was peripheral blood, collected in a trial of Ad26.COV2.S vaccine versus placebo. DNA of the CDR3: TGTGCCAGCAACGACCCCAGGGGGGGCCAGAGAGCCTACGAGCAGTACTTC. This translates into CASNDPRGGQRAYEQYF.